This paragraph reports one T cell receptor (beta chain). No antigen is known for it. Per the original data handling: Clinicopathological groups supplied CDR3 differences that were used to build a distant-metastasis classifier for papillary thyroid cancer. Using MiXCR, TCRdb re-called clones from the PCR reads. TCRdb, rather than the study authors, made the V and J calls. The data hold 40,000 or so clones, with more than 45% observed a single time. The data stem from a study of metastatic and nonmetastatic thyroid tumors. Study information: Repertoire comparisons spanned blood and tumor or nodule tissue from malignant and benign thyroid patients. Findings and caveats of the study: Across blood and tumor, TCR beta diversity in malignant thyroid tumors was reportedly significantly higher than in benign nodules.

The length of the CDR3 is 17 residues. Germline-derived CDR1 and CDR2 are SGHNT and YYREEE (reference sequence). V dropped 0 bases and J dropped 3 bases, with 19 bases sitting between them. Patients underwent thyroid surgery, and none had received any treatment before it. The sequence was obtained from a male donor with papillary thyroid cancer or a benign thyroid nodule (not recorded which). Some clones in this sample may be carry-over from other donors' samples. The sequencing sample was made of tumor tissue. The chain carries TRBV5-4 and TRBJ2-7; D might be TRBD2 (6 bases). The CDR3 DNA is TGTGCCAGCAGCTTGGGCGGATTAGGACTAAGCCTCTACGAGCAGTACTTC. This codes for CASSLGGLGLSLYEQYF.